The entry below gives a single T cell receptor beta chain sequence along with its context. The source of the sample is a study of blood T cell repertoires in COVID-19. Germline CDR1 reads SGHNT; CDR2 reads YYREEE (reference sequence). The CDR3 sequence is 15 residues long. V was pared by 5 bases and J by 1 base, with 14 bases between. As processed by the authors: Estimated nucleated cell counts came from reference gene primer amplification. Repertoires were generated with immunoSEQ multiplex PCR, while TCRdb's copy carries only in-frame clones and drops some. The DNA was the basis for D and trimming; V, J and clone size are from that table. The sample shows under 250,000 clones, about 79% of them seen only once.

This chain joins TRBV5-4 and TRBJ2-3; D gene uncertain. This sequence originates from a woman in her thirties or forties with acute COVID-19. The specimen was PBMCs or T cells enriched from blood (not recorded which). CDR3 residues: CASRLSIAGTDTQYF. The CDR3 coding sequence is TGTGCCAGCAGACTGTCGATTGCGGGCACAGATACGCAGTATTTT.